This T cell receptor (beta chain) was found in a study of T cell changes during pregnancy in multiple sclerosis. Germline trimming cut 7 bases from V and 3 bases from J; bases unmatched to any gene: 10. Germline CDR1 reads SQVTM; CDR2 reads ANQGSEA. This CDR3 comprises 15 residues. TCRdb keeps only in-frame clones here, not all; method: immunoSEQ multiplex PCR. The sample consists of 55,000 to 75,000 clones, about nine tenths of them appearing once. This material consisted of peripheral blood, taken after pregnancy. The source is a female donor in good health, enrolled as a control in a pregnancy study. The V gene is TRBV29-1, the J gene TRBJ2-7; TRBD1 agrees at 12 bases. CDR3 nucleotides: TGCAGCGCTTCGAAAGGGACAGGGGGCAGCTACGAGCAGTACTTC. Translating gives CSASKGTGGSYEQYF.